This T cell receptor (beta chain) was profiled in a study of T cells expressing NK-cell markers. Turning to the study itself: The authors derived TCR beta repertoires from sorted CD3+CD56+NKG2C+, CD3+CD56+NKG2C- and CD3+CD56-NKG2C+ T cells.

The CDR3 runs to 16 residues. CDR1 is SGHDN and CDR2 is FVKESK in the germline V gene. TCR beta cDNA was generated via 5'RACE template switching incorporating UMIs. With the 5' RACE reads reprocessed, TCRdb shows one record per CDR3 protein and no DNA. This table lists about 150,000 distinct CDR3 sequences. The V gene is TRBV14, the J gene TRBJ2-2; TCRdb returns TRBD1, unconfirmable since there is no DNA. Sequencing was performed on blood T cells: a sorted CD56 or NKG2C T cell subset, CD4+ or CD8+ T cells, or bulk PBMC T cells (not recorded which). This TCR came from a man aged 18-69 years in good health. The CDR3 reads CASSQDDRKNTGELFF.